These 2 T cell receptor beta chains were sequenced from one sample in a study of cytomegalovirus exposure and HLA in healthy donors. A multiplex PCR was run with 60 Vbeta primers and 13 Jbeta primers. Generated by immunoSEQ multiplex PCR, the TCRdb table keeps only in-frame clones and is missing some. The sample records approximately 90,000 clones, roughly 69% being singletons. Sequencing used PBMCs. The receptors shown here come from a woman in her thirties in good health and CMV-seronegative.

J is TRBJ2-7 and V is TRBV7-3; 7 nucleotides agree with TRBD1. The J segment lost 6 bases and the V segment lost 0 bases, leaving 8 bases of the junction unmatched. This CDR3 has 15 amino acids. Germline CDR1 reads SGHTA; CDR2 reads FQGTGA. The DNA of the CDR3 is TGTGCCAGCAGCTTAACGGGGACAGCCGTCGGCGAGCAGTACTTC. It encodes CASSLTGTAVGEQYF.

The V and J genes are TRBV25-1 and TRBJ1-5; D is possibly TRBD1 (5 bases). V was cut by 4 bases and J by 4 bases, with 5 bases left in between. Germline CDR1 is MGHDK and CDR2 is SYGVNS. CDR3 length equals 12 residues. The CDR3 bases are TGTGCCAGCAGTGCAGGGAATCAGCCCCAGCATTTT. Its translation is CASSAGNQPQHF.